The 26 T cell receptor beta chains given below trace back to one sample, sequenced in a study of spatial heterogeneity in lung cancer. Findings and limits, study-wide: Higher tumor mutation counts went along with higher counts of expanded intratumoral alpha and beta TCRs.

For these TCRs, the target antigens are not known. Time point defined: sample taken at primary tumor resection. Each CDR3 protein gets one entry after TCRdb re-called the 5' RACE reads with MiXCR. Altogether more than 2,500 distinct CDR3 sequences are present, about 52% being singletons, with the ten largest covering 20% to 25%. This sample comprised lung tumor tissue, obtained at surgery. These receptors came from a male donor with early-stage non-small cell lung cancer.

There are a few counts of this clonotype. The chain combines TRBV20-1 with TRBJ2-7, with D uncertain. The CDR3 extends over 12 amino acids. The germline V gene has CDR1 DFQATT and CDR2 SNEGSKA (reference sequence). Trimming removed 6 bases at V and 7 bases at J, with 16 bases between. CDR3 DNA: TGCAGTGCGATTAATAGGTTGCGGGAGCAGTACTTC. It yields the protein CSAINRLREQYF.

A remark on this clonotype: The junction shows a germline mismatch at one end, possibly a read error. V and J are TRBV7-7 and TRBJ2-7; possibly TRBD1 for D (6 bases). CDR1 and CDR2 (germline): SSHAT, FNYEAQ (reference sequence). The CDR3 is 14 amino acids. CDR3 coding DNA: TGTGCTAGCAGCTTGGGAACAGGGTTGGACGAGCAGTACTTC. Amino acids: CASSLGTGLDEQYF.

The genes are TRBV13 and TRBJ1-4, with TRBD1 matching 9 bases. The CDR3 runs to 15 residues. After removal of 6 bases from V and 5 bases from J, the junction contained 7 bases not matched to a gene. Germline V gene data show CDR1 as PRHDT and CDR2 as FYEKMQ (reference sequence). CDR3 protein: CASRNAGTGNEKLFF. In DNA form, the CDR3 reads TGTGCCAGCAGGAACGCCGGGACAGGGAATGAAAAACTGTTTTTT. Filled out from reference TRBV13 and TRBJ1-4, the complete variable domain reads AAGVIQSPRHLIKEKRETATLKCYPIPRHDTVYWYQQGPGQDPQFLISFYEKMQSDKGSIPDRFSAQQFSDYHSELNMSSLELGDSALYFCASRNAGTGNEKLFFGSGTQLSVL.

The V gene is TRBV9, the J gene TRBJ2-3, with 11 bases matching TRBD2. Looked up from germline, CDR1 is SGDLS and CDR2 is YYNGEE. CDR3 length: 18 residues. J was trimmed by 0 bases and V by 2 bases; bases with no gene match: 8. This chain's CDR3 is CASSVSVSGGASTDTQYF. CDR3 DNA sequence: TGTGCCAGCAGCGTCTCGGTTAGCGGGGGGGCGAGCACAGATACGCAGTATTTT.

CDR3 sequence reads: CATLKTGGKGQYF. The CDR3, as DNA: TGTGCCACCCTCAAAACAGGGGGTAAAGGGCAGTACTTC. V is TRBV6-5 and J is TRBJ2-7, with TRBD1 identical over 8 bases. J gave up 9 bases and V 10 bases, and 14 bases lay outside the gene matches. The germline V gene has CDR1 MNHEY and CDR2 SVGAGI. There are 13 residues in the CDR3.

This clonotype was observed a few times. The chain links TRBV28 to TRBJ2-3; 9 bases align to TRBD1. Germline V gene lookup returns CDR1 MDHEN and CDR2 SYDVKM. V lost 6 bases, J lost 0 bases, and 7 bases stayed unmatched. The CDR3 consists of 16 residues. CDR3: CASSTRTGASTDTQYF. In nucleotides, the CDR3 is TGTGCCAGCAGCACCCGGACAGGGGCTAGCACAGATACGCAGTATTTT.

The chain employs TRBV28 and TRBJ2-1; TRBD1 matches 8 bases. Germline values: CDR1 MDHEN, CDR2 SYDVKM. This CDR3 has 15 amino acids. V lost 4 bases and J lost 0; bases outside the gene matches: 2. CDR3 residues: CASSSTGGSYNEQFF. The CDR3 DNA sequence: TGTGCCAGCAGTTCCACAGGGGGCTCCTACAATGAGCAGTTCTTC.

This clonotype was detected only a few times. This chain uses TRBV19 with TRBJ2-7; 9 nucleotides line up with TRBD1. CDR1 is LNHDA and CDR2 is SQIVND in the germline V gene (reference sequence). The junction had 9 bases not matched to a gene; V was cut back by 6 bases and J by 3 bases. The CDR3 is 15 residues long. In DNA, the CDR3 is TGTGCCAGTAGCCCACGGGACAGGGTTATCTACGAGCAGTACTTC. Translating it yields CASSPRDRVIYEQYF. Together with reference TRBV19 and TRBJ2-7, the CDR3 gives the full variable domain: DGGITQSPKYLFRKEGQNVTLSCEQNLNHDAMYWYRQDPGQGLRLIYYSQIVNDFQKGDIAEGYSVSREKKESFPLTVTSAQKNPTAFYLCASSPRDRVIYEQYFGPGTRLTVT.

The CDR3 nucleotides read TGTGCCAGCACCGTTACCTACGAGCAGTACTTC. Encoded protein: CASTVTYEQYF. The chain carries TRBV5-8 and TRBJ2-7; D gene uncertain. Trimming pared 6 bases from V and 2 bases from J, leaving 6 bases between. Germline V CDR1 and CDR2: SGHTS, YDEGEE. CDR3 length: 11 residues.

CDR3 DNA sequence: TGTGCCAGCAGCTTAGCACCGGGGAAGGATACGCAGTATTTT. Translated, it gives CASSLAPGKDTQYF. J is TRBJ2-3 and V is TRBV7-2; D might be TRBD2 (5 bases). Germline-derived CDR1 and CDR2 are SGHTA and FQGNSA. V was shortened by 0 bases and J by 6 bases, with 10 bases between the two germline ends. The CDR3 runs to 14 residues.

The rearrangement links TRBV2 to TRBJ2-7; D possibly corresponds to TRBD2 (6 bases). The V end lost 6 bases, the J end lost 5 bases, and 14 bases lay between the germline ends. The CDR3 contains 13 residues. The germline V gene encodes CDR1 SNHLY and CDR2 FYNNEI. The CDR3 spells CASSSGWQNEQYF. The CDR3 DNA sequence: TGTGCCAGCAGCAGCGGGTGGCAGAACGAGCAGTACTTC.

This clonotype was seen a few times. V usage is TRBV7-3 and J usage is TRBJ2-3; TRBD2 matches 8 bases. There are 15 residues in the CDR3. Per germline, CDR1 SGHTA and CDR2 FQGTGA. J gave up 3 bases and V 4 bases, and 6 bases lay outside the gene matches. The CDR3 DNA follows: TGTGCCAGCAGCTCTCGCGGGGGGATAACAGATACGCAGTATTTT. Its protein product is CASSSRGGITDTQYF.

V is TRBV10-3 and J is TRBJ2-3; D not resolved. The CDR3 length is 13 residues. Germline V CDR1 and CDR2: ENHRY, SYGVKD. The V gene lost 3 bases and the J gene lost 0 bases, with 4 bases spanning the gap. The CDR3 nucleotides are TGTGCCATCAGTGATCCGAGCACAGATACGCAGTATTTT. It translates to CAISDPSTDTQYF.

The chain recombines TRBV7-6 with TRBJ2-7; 9 bases are shared with TRBD1. After removal of 1 base from V and 2 bases from J, the junction contained 3 bases not matched to a gene. The V gene's germline CDR1 is SGHVS and CDR2 FNYEAQ. The CDR3 length is 15 residues. CDR3 nucleotides: TGTGCCAGCAGCTTAGGGGACAGGGTGCCCTACGAGCAGTACTTC. The encoded protein is CASSLGDRVPYEQYF.

The V call is TRBV14, the J call TRBJ2-1; either TRBD1 or TRBD2 may supply D (6 bases each). Germline V gene lookup returns CDR1 SGHDN and CDR2 FVKESK. V gave up 0 bases and J gave up 0 bases, with 12 bases separating them. The CDR3 sequence is 17 residues long. Here the CDR3 DNA reads TGTGCCAGCAGCCAAGATCGTTGGGGGGCCTCCTACAATGAGCAGTTCTTC. Its protein product is CASSQDRWGASYNEQFF.

The CDR3 DNA follows: TGCAGCGTTGAGGGGAGAAGAGAAGCCCCCTACGAGCAGTACTTC. Residues: CSVEGRREAPYEQYF. The rearrangement links TRBV29-1 to TRBJ2-7; TRBD2 might be the D (5 bases). The CDR3 length is 15 residues. Trimming removed 3 bases at V and 2 bases at J, with 17 bases between. Per germline, CDR1 SQVTM and CDR2 ANQGSEA.

The chain combines TRBV20-1 with TRBJ2-7; 8 bases align to TRBD1. Germline assignment: CDR1 DFQATT and CDR2 SNEGSKA (reference sequence). This CDR3 is 15 amino acids long. J gave up 1 base and V 6 bases, and 11 bases lay outside the gene matches. The CDR3 coding sequence is TGCAGTGCAGAATCAGCCGGGACAGGATCCTACGAGCAGTACTTC. Translation: CSAESAGTGSYEQYF.

The chain joins TRBV12-3 or TRBV12-4 to TRBJ2-7; 8 bases map to TRBD2. Trimming took 5 bases from V and 6 from J; bases not matched to a gene: 12. The CDR3 contains 15 residues. CDR3 bases: TGTGCCAGCAGTCGTACCGGGACTAGTGGCGGCGAGCAGTACTTC. Its translation: CASSRTGTSGGEQYF.

The chain is built from TRBV6-2 or TRBV6-3 and TRBJ2-7; D gene unclear. Looked up from germline, CDR1 is MNHEY and CDR2 is SVGEGT. The CDR3 consists of 16 residues. V was pared by 0 bases and J by 4 bases, with 16 bases between. CDR3 amino acids: CASSYSKRDVEYEQYF. CDR3 nucleotides: TGTGCCAGCAGTTACTCGAAAAGGGATGTCGAGTACGAGCAGTACTTC.

The chain links TRBV27 to TRBJ2-7; 11 nucleotides line up with TRBD1. This CDR3 has 15 residues. J was trimmed by 3 bases and V by 8 bases; bases with no gene match: 9. Germline lookup yields CDR1 MNHEY and CDR2 SMNVEV (reference sequence). This chain's CDR3 is CASSFLGQGDYEQYF. The CDR3 DNA is TGTGCCAGCTCCTTCCTGGGACAGGGGGACTACGAGCAGTACTTC.

The chain uses TRBV9 and TRBJ2-3; D call uncertain. Germline values: CDR1 SGDLS, CDR2 YYNGEE. The CDR3 runs to 13 residues. The germline V and J ends were trimmed by 0 bases and 0 bases, with 2 bases remaining between them. CDR3 sequence: CASSVGSTDTQYF. CDR3 DNA: TGTGCCAGCAGCGTAGGCAGCACAGATACGCAGTATTTT.

Notes on this clonotype: No conserved phenylalanine or tryptophan ends this CDR3, so it is likely a read error. CDR3 in DNA: TGTGCCAGCTCACCACTGGCGGGGGGAGCTGGGGATACGCAGTATTCT. It encodes CASSPLAGGAGDTQYS. The V gene is TRBV18, the J gene TRBJ2-3, with 8 bases identical to TRBD2. The CDR3 totals 16 residues. The germline V gene encodes CDR1 KGHSH and CDR2 LQKENI. The ends lost 1 base at V and 6 bases at J; junction bases unmatched: 9.

This chain connects TRBV29-1 to TRBJ2-5; 8 bases are a match to TRBD1. V gave up 7 bases and J gave up 3 bases; unmatched junction bases: 4. The length of the CDR3 is 12 residues. Germline CDR1 is SQVTM and CDR2 is ANQGSEA. This chain's CDR3 is CSASGGEETQYF. The DNA for the CDR3 is TGCAGCGCCTCAGGGGGCGAAGAGACCCAGTACTTC.

This clonotype was recorded only once. J is TRBJ2-1 and V is TRBV11-2; 7 nucleotides line up with TRBD2. The CDR3 runs to 14 residues. The ends lost 8 bases at V and 0 bases at J; junction bases unmatched: 4. Germline values: CDR1 SGHAT, CDR2 FQNNGV. CDR3 in amino acids: CASGGGFSYNEQFF. Here the CDR3 DNA reads TGTGCCAGCGGCGGGGGATTCTCCTACAATGAGCAGTTCTTC.

The chain is built from TRBV5-1 and TRBJ2-7, with 10 bases lining up with TRBD1. The CDR3 consists of 14 residues. J gave up 4 bases and V 4 bases, and 5 bases lay outside the gene matches. The germline CDR1 and CDR2 sequences are SGHRS and YFSETQ. CDR3 coding DNA: TGCGCCAGCAGCCCGAGACAGGGGGCTTACGAGCAGTACTTC. Amino acids: CASSPRQGAYEQYF.

This chain connects TRBV6-2 or TRBV6-3 to TRBJ2-1; 13 nucleotides match TRBD2. This CDR3 has 16 amino acids. Trimming removed 5 bases from V and 6 bases from J; junction bases left unmatched: 7. CDR1 and CDR2 (germline): MNHEY, SVGEGT. The CDR3 DNA reads as TGTGCCAGCAGTGAGCGGAGGACTAGCGGGGGCAATGAGCAGTTCTTC. This encodes CASSERRTSGGNEQFF.